This T cell receptor beta chain was captured by sequencing in a study of low-dose radiotherapy and immunotherapy resistance in tumors. Study information: On an every-two-weeks schedule, patients received intravenous nivolumab 240 mg, along with ipilimumab 1 mg/kg every six weeks. Patients took aspirin 300 mg by mouth once daily. This continued for four cycles, starting on cycle 1 day 1.

The germline gives CDR1 SGHAT, CDR2 FQNNGV. V lost 4 bases, J lost 4 bases, and 25 bases lay in between. The CDR3 sequence is 18 residues long. Time point in this sample: before trial treatment. Nivolumab, ipilimumab, aspirin, low-dose cyclophosphamide and low-dose radiotherapy were all administered to the donors. TRAV- and TRBV-specific primers were used for first-strand cDNA, which covered alpha and beta chains. Using a constant-region primer together with a V-primer adapter, TCRs were subjected to 15 to 20 PCR cycles of amplification. TCRdb reprocessed the reads with MiXCR, giving one entry per CDR3 protein. The table shows tens of thousands of distinct CDR3 sequences, with 31% occurring only once.

This sample comprised PBMCs, obtained before treatment. This receptor was obtained from a female donor with ovarian cancer. The chain has TRBV11-2 and TRBJ1-2; D is unresolved. The CDR3 loop reads CASSSLRGSRRPPYGYTF. Here the CDR3 DNA reads TGTGCCAGCAGCTCCCTCCGAGGGTCTCGACGGCCTCCCTATGGCTACACCTTC.